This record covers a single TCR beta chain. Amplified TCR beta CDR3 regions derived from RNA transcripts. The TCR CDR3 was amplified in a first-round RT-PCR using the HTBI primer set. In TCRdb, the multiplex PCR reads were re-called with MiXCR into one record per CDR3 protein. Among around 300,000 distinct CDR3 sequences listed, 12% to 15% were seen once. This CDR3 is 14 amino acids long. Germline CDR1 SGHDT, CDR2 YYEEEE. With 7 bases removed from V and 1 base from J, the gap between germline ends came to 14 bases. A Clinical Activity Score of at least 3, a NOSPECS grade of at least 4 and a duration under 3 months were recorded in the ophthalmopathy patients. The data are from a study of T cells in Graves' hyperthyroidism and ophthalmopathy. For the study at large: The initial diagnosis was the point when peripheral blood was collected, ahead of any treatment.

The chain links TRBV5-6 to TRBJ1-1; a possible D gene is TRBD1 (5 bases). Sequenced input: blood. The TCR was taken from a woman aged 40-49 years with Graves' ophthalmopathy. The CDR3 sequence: CASLTGGENTEAFF. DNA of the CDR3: TGTGCCAGCCTCACGGGAGGGGAGAACACTGAAGCTTTCTTT.